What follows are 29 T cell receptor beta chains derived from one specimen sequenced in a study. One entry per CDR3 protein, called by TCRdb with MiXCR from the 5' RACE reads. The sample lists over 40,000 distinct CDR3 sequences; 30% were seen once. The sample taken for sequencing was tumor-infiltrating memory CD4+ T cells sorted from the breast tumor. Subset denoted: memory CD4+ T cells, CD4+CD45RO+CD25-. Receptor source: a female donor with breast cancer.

The CDR3 loop reads CATSRDRGRWVNTEAFF. Here the CDR3 DNA reads TGTGCCACCAGCAGAGATCGGGGCAGGTGGGTGAACACTGAAGCTTTCTTT. The chain couples TRBV15 to TRBJ1-1; possibly TRBD1 for D (5 bases). V was pared by 0 bases and J by 0 bases, with 14 bases between. The CDR3 contains 17 residues. Germline V gene sequence: CDR1 LNHNV, CDR2 YYDKDF (reference sequence).

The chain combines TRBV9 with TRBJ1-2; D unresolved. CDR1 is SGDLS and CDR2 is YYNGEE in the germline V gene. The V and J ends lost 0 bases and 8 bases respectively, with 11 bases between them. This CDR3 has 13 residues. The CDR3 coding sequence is TGTGCCAGCAGCGTAGATACAGCCGGGGGCTACACCTTC. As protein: CASSVDTAGGYTF. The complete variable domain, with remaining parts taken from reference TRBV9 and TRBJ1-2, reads DSGVTQTPKHLITATGQRVTLRCSPRSGDLSVYWYQQSLDQGLQFLIQYYNGEERAKGNILERFSAQQFPDLHSELNLSSLELGDSALYFCASSVDTAGGYTFGSGTRLTVV.

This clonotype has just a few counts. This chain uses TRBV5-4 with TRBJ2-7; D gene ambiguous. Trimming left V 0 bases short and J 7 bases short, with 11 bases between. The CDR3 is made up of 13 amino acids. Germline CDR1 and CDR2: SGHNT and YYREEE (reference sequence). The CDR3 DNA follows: TGTGCCAGCAGCTTGGACCCCCTACGTGAGCAGTACTTC. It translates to CASSLDPLREQYF.

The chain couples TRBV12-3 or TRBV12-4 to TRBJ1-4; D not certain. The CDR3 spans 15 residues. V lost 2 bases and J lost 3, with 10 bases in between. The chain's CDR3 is CASSLSRSANEKLFF. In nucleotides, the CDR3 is TGTGCCAGCAGTTTAAGCCGGTCAGCTAATGAAAAACTGTTTTTT.

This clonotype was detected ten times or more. For the CDR3, the DNA is TGCGCCAGCAGCCAAGAAGGTGATACGCAGTATTTT. Amino acid sequence: CASSQEGDTQYF. The V gene is TRBV4-1, the J gene TRBJ2-3; no clear D. Germline assignment: CDR1 MGHRA and CDR2 YSYEKL. This CDR3 has 12 residues. Trimming removed 0 bases from V and 6 bases from J, with 4 bases in between.

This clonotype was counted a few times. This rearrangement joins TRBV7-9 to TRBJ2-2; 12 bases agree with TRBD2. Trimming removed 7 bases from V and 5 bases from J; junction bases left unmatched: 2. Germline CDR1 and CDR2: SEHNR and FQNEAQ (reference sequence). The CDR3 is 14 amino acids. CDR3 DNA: TGTGCCAGCACGCTAGCGGGAGGGACCGGGGAGCTGTTTTTT. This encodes CASTLAGGTGELFF.

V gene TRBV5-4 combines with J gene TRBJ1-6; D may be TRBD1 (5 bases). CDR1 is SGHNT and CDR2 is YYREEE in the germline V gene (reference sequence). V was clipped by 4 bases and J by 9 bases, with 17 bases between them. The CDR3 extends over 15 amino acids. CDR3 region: CASSKGSGDGSPLHF. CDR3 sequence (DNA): TGTGCCAGCAGCAAAGGTTCCGGGGACGGTTCACCCCTCCACTTT.

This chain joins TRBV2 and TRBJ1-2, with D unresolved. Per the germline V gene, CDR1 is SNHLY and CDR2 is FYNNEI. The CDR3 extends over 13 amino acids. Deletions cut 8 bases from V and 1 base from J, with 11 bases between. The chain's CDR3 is CASLREFNYGYTF. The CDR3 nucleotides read TGTGCCAGCCTAAGGGAATTTAACTATGGCTACACCTTC.

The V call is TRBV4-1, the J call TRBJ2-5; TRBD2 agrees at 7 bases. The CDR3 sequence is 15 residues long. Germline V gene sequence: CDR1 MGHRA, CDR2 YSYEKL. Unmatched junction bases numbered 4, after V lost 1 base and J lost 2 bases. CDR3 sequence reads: CASSQGGGVQETQYF. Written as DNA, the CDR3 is TGCGCCAGCAGCCAAGGTGGGGGGGTACAAGAGACCCAGTACTTC.

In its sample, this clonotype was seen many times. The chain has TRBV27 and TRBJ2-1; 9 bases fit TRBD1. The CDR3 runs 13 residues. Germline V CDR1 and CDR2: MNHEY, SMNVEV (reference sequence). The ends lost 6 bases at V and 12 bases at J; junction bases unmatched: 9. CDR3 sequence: CASSQGGTGWQFF. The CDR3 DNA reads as TGTGCCAGCAGCCAAGGGGGGACAGGGTGGCAGTTCTTC.

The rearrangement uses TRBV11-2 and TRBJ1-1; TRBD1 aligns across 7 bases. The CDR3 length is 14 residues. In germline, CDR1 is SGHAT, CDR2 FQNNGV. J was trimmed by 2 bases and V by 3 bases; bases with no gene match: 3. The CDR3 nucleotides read TGTGCCAGCAGCTTTACAGGGGTTAACACTGAAGCTTTCTTT. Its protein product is CASSFTGVNTEAFF.

The DNA for the CDR3 is TGCAGTGAACTTAGGGCAGGGCAAGAGACCCAGTACTTC. Translation gives CSELRAGQETQYF. The chain links TRBV20-1 to TRBJ2-5, with D perhaps TRBD1 (5 bases). The CDR3 contains 13 residues. V lost 7 bases and J 2 bases, leaving 14 bases between the germline ends. CDR1 and CDR2 from the germline V gene are DFQATT and SNEGSKA (reference sequence).

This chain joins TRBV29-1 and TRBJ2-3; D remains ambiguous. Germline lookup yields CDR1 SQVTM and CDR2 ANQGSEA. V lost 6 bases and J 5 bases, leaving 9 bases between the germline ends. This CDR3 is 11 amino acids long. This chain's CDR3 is CSVYVGDTQYF. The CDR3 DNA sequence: TGCAGCGTCTACGTGGGAGATACGCAGTATTTT.

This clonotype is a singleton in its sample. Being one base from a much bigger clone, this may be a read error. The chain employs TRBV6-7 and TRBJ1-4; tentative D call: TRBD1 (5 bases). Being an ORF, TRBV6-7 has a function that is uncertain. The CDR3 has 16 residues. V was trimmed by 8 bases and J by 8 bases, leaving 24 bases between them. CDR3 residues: CASGCSGTRKDEKLFF. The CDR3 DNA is TGTGCCAGCGGTTGCTCCGGGACCCGGAAGGACGAAAAACTGTTTTTT.

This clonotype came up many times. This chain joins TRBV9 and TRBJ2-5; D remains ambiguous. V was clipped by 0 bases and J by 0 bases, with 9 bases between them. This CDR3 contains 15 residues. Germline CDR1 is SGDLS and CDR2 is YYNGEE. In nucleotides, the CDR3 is TGTGCCAGCAGCGTAGTCGGCAGCGACCAAGAGACCCAGTACTTC. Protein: CASSVVGSDQETQYF.

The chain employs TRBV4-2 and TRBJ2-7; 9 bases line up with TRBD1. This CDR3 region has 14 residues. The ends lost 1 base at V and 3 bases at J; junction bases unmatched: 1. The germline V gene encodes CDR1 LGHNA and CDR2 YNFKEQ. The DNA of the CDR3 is TGTGCCAGCAGCCAAGGGGACAGGGTCTACGAGCAGTACTTC. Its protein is CASSQGDRVYEQYF.

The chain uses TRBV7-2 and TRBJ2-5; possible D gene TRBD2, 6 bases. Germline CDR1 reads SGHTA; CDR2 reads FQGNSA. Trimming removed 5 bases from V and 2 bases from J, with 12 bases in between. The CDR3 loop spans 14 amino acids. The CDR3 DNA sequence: TGTGCCAGCAGCACCGGGACTTTACAAGAGACCCAGTACTTC. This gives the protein CASSTGTLQETQYF.

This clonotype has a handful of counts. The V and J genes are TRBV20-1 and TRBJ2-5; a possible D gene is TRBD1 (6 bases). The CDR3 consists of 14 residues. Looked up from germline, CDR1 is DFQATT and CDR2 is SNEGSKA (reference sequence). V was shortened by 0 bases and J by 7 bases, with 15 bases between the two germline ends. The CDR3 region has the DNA TGCAGTGCTAGAGACTCCGGGACAAGTGTGACCCAGTACTTC. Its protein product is CSARDSGTSVTQYF.

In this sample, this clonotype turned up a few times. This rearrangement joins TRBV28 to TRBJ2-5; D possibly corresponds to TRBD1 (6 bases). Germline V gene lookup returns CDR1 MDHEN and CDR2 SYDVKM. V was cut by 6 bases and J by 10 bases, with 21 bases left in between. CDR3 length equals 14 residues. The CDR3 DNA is TGTGCCAGCAGACCCCCCCGGTCCTTAGGGGGCCAGTACTTC. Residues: CASRPPRSLGGQYF. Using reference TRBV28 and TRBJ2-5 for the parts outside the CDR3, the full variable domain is DVKVTQSSRYLVKRTGEKVFLECVQDMDHENMFWYRQDPGLGLRLIYFSYDVKMKEKGDIPEGYSVSREKKERFSLILESASTNQTSMYLCASRPPRSLGGQYFGPGTRLLVL.

CDR3 bases: TGTGCCAGCAGTCCGACTCGGTGGGAGCAGTTCTTC. This codes for CASSPTRWEQFF. The V and J genes are TRBV12-3 or TRBV12-4 and TRBJ2-1, with no clear D. The CDR3 extends over 12 amino acids. The V end was cut by 5 bases, the J end by 10 bases, with 12 bases between.

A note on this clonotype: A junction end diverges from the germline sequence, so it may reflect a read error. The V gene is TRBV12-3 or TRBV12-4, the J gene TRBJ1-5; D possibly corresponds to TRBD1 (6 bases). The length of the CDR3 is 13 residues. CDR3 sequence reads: CVSSSSGDQPQHF. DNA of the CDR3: TGTGTCAGCAGTAGTTCAGGGGATCAGCCCCAGCATTTT.

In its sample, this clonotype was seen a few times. The CDR3 DNA follows: TGCGCCAGCAGCCCGAACGGGCAAACCGGGGAGCTGTTTTTT. It is translated as CASSPNGQTGELFF. The chain employs TRBV4-1 and TRBJ2-2; unclear D gene. V gave up 4 bases and J gave up 5 bases, with 11 bases separating them. The CDR3 is made up of 14 amino acids. Germline V gene data show CDR1 as MGHRA and CDR2 as YSYEKL.

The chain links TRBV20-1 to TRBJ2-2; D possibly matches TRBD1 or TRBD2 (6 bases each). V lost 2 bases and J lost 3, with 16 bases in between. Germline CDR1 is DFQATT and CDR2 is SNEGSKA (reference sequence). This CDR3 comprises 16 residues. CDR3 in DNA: TGCAGTGCTAGAAGGGGGACTGCCGAAGACACCGGGGAGCTGTTTTTT. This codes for CSARRGTAEDTGELFF.

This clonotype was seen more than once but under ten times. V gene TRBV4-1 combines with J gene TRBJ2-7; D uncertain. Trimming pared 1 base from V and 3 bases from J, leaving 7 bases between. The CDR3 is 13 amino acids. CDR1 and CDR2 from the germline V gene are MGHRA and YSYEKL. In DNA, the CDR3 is TGCGCCAGCAGCCAAGGGAAGGGCTACGAGCAGTACTTC. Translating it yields CASSQGKGYEQYF.

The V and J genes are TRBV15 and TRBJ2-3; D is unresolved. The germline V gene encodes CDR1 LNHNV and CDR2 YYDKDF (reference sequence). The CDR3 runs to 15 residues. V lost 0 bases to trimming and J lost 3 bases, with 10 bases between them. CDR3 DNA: TGTGCCACCAGCAGAGATCGATATAAAACAGATACGCAGTATTTT. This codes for CATSRDRYKTDTQYF.

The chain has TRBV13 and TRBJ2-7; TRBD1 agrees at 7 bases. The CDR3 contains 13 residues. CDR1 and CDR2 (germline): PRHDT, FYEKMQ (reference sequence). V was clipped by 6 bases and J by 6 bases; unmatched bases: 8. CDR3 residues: CASRDRDEAEQYF. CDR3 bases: TGTGCCAGCAGAGACAGGGATGAAGCCGAGCAGTACTTC.

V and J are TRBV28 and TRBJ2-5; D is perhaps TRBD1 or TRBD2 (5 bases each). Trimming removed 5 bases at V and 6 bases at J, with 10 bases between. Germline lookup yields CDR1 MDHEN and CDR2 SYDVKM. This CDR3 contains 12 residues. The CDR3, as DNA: TGTGCCAGCAGTGAGGGGTGGCAGACCCAGTACTTC. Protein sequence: CASSEGWQTQYF.

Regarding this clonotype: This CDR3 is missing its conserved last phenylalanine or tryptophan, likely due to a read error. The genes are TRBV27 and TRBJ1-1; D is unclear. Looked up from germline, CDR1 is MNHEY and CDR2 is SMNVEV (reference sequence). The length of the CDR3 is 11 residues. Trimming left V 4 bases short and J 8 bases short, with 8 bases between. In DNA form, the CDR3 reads TGTGCCAGCAGTTCGCGGGTCGAAGCTTTCTCT. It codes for CASSSRVEAFS.

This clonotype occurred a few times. CDR3 sequence (DNA): TGTGCCAGCAGCCAAGACGACAGGGGCTCCTACAATGAGCAGTTCTTC. Its translation: CASSQDDRGSYNEQFF. J is TRBJ2-1 and V is TRBV7-2; 8 bases align to TRBD1. CDR1 and CDR2 (germline): SGHTA, FQGNSA. There are 16 residues in the CDR3. V lost 5 bases and J lost 0; bases outside the gene matches: 6.